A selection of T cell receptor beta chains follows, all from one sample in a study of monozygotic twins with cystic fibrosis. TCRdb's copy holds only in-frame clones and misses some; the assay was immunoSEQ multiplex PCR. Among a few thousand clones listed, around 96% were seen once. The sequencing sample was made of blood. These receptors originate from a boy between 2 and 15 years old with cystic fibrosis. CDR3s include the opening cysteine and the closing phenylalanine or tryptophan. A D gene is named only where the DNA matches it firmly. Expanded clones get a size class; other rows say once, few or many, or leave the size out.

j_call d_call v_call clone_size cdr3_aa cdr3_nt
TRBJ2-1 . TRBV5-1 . CASSLGGPPGNEQFF TGCGCCAGCAGCTTGGGGGGGCCGCCGGGGAATGAGCAGTTCTTC
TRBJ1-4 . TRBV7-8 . CASSSRDSNEKLFF TGTGCCAGCAGCTCCCGGGATTCTAATGAAAAACTGTTTTTT
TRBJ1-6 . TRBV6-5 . CASSYAPTGGVSPLHF TGTGCCAGCAGTTACGCCCCGACGGGGGGCGTCTCACCCCTCCACTTT
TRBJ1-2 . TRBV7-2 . CASSLTPANYGYTF TGTGCCAGCAGCTTAACACCTGCTAACTATGGCTACACCTTC
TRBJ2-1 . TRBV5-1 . CASSLSHEQFF TGCGCCAGCAGCTTGTCCCATGAGCAGTTCTTC
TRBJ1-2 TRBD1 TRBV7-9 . CASSTGTGGYYGYTF TGTGCCAGCAGCACAGGGACAGGGGGCTACTATGGCTACACCTTC
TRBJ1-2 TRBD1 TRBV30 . CAWSYLTGDLGYTF TGTGCCTGGAGTTACCTGACAGGGGATTTAGGCTACACCTTC
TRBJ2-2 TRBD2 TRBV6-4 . CASSGWRGGNGELFF TGTGCCAGCAGTGGATGGCGGGGGGGAAACGGGGAGCTGTTTTTT
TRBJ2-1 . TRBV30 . CAWNRGLGAQNEQFF TGTGCCTGGAATCGGGGTTTAGGGGCGCAAAATGAGCAGTTCTTC
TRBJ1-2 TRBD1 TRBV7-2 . CASSLGQGQGYTF TGTGCCAGCAGCTTAGGACAGGGACAGGGCTACACCTTC
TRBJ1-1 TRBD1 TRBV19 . CASSFTGGANTEAFF TGTGCCAGTAGTTTTACAGGGGGCGCGAACACTGAAGCTTTCTTT
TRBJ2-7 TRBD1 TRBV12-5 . CASGLLSGTGNEQYF TGTGCTAGTGGTTTACTCTCCGGGACAGGGAACGAGCAGTACTTC
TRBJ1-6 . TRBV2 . CASSVTQANSPLHF TGTGCCAGCAGTGTAACACAGGCGAATTCACCCCTCCACTTT
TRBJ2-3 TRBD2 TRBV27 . CASSPGTRGDTQYF TGTGCCAGCAGTCCCGGGACTAGAGGGGATACGCAGTATTTT
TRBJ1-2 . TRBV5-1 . CASSPTTTSGRDYGYTF TGCGCCAGCAGCCCAACTACTACTTCGGGTAGGGACTATGGCTACACCTTC
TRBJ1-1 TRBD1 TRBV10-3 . CAISPGTGGKSEGNTEAFF TGTGCCATCAGTCCCGGGACAGGGGGCAAATCTGAGGGGAACACTGAAGCTTTCTTT
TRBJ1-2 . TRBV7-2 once CASSLGSADGYTF TGTGCCAGCAGCTTAGGTTCAGCCGATGGCTACACCTTC
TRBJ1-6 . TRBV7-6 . CASSPRAGDSYNSPLHF TGTGCCAGCAGCCCGCGAGCAGGGGACTCCTATAATTCACCCCTCCACTTT
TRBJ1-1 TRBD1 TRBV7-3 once CASSLGGQGQSTEAFF TGTGCCAGCAGCTTAGGGGGACAGGGGCAGTCCACTGAAGCTTTCTTT
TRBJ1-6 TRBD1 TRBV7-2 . CASSLWLTGDNSPLHF TGTGCCAGCAGCTTATGGCTCACAGGGGATAATTCACCCCTCCACTTT
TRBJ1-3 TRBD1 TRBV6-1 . CASSEDRGRNTIYF TGTGCCAGCAGTGAAGACAGGGGTAGAAACACCATATATTTT
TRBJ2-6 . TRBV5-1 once CASSWATSGHHSGANVLTF TGCGCCAGCAGCTGGGCGACTTCGGGACACCACTCTGGGGCCAACGTCCTGACTTTC
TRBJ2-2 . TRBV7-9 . CASFVRGGSANTGELFF TGTGCCAGCTTCGTTCGTGGGGGATCCGCGAACACCGGGGAGCTGTTTTTT
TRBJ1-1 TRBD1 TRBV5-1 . CASSLGTGGRTEAFF TGCGCCAGCAGCTTGGGAACAGGGGGAAGGACTGAAGCTTTCTTT
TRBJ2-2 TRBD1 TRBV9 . CASSPGTGSNTGELFF TGTGCCAGCAGCCCCGGGACAGGTTCGAACACCGGGGAGCTGTTTTTT
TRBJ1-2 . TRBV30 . CAWSNTAGYTF TGTGCCTGGAGTAATACAGCCGGCTACACCTTC
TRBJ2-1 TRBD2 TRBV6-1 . CASSELAGGNNEQFF TGTGCCAGCAGTGAACTAGCGGGGGGTAACAATGAGCAGTTCTTC
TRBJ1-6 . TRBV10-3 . CAISPAGEVSPLHF TGTGCCATCAGTCCGGCAGGGGAAGTTTCACCCCTCCACTTT
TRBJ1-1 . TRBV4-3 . CASSQLDSLNTEAFF TGCGCCAGCAGCCAACTCGACAGCCTGAACACTGAAGCTTTCTTT
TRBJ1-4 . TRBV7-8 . CASSLVGDSNEKLFF TGTGCCAGCAGCTTAGTAGGCGATTCTAATGAAAAACTGTTTTTT
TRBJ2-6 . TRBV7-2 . CASSFWGGSSSGANVLTF TGTGCCAGCAGCTTCTGGGGTGGGTCCAGCTCTGGGGCCAACGTCCTGACTTTC